Listed below are T cell receptor beta chains from one sample, sequenced in a study of blood T cell repertoires in COVID-19. Generated by immunoSEQ multiplex PCR, the TCRdb table keeps only in-frame clones and is missing some. The data show 250,000 to 300,000 clones, with approximately 87% seen just once and approximately 12% held by the top ten. Specimen: peripheral blood. The source is a woman in her 30s with COVID-19, enrolled during active disease. Both conserved end residues are part of each CDR3. Fields, in order: J gene, V gene, D gene, clone size, CDR3 protein, CDR3 DNA. The D gene is left open where the match is weak. Expanded clones are given a class, and other clones once, few, many or no size at all.

j_call: TRBJ2-6
v_call: TRBV11-2
d_call: TRBD1
clone_size: .
cdr3_aa: CASSFPDRFSGANVLTF
cdr3_nt: TGTGCCAGCAGCTTCCCGGACAGGTTTTCTGGGGCCAACGTCCTGACTTTC

j_call: TRBJ1-2
v_call: TRBV7-9
d_call: TRBD1
clone_size: few
cdr3_aa: CASSLVGQGGYGYTF
cdr3_nt: TGTGCCAGCAGCTTGGTGGGACAGGGGGGCTATGGCTACACCTTC

j_call: TRBJ2-2
v_call: TRBV5-1
d_call: TRBD1
clone_size: .
cdr3_aa: CASRGVGDRDLLLKNTGELFF
cdr3_nt: TGCGCCAGCAGGGGAGTCGGGGACAGGGACCTCCTCCTAAAGAACACCGGGGAGCTGTTTTTT

j_call: TRBJ1-4
v_call: TRBV28
d_call: .
clone_size: .
cdr3_aa: CASSFVQGGEKLFF
cdr3_nt: TGTGCCAGCAGTTTTGTACAGGGTGGGGAAAAACTGTTTTTT

j_call: TRBJ2-1
v_call: TRBV19
d_call: .
clone_size: once
cdr3_aa: CASSISADDEQFF
cdr3_nt: TGTGCCAGTAGTATAAGCGCTGACGATGAGCAGTTCTTC

j_call: TRBJ2-5
v_call: TRBV5-1
d_call: .
clone_size: .
cdr3_aa: CASSLGVLPEGTETQYF
cdr3_nt: TGCGCCAGCAGCTTGGGGGTTCTGCCGGAGGGCACGGAGACCCAGTACTTC

j_call: TRBJ1-2
v_call: TRBV28
d_call: .
clone_size: .
cdr3_aa: CASSAPGITYGYTF
cdr3_nt: TGTGCCAGCAGTGCCCCAGGGATAACCTATGGCTACACCTTC

j_call: TRBJ2-6
v_call: TRBV2
d_call: .
clone_size: .
cdr3_aa: CASSGDFLPANVLTF
cdr3_nt: TGTGCCAGCAGTGGAGACTTCTTGCCCGCCAACGTCCTGACTTTC

j_call: TRBJ2-7
v_call: TRBV4-1
d_call: TRBD2
clone_size: .
cdr3_aa: CASSPVAGLGLAGGEQYF
cdr3_nt: TGCGCCAGCAGCCCAGTGGCCGGTCTGGGGCTAGCGGGGGGCGAGCAGTACTTC

j_call: TRBJ1-1
v_call: TRBV19
d_call: .
clone_size: .
cdr3_aa: CASRVTWGQNMNTEAFF
cdr3_nt: TGTGCCAGTAGGGTAACGTGGGGGCAAAACATGAACACTGAAGCTTTCTTT

j_call: TRBJ2-3
v_call: TRBV30
d_call: .
clone_size: .
cdr3_aa: CAWSNVDTQYF
cdr3_nt: TGTGCCTGGAGCAATGTGGATACGCAGTATTTT

j_call: TRBJ2-7
v_call: TRBV7-9
d_call: .
clone_size: .
cdr3_aa: CASSPPRGEQYF
cdr3_nt: TGTGCCAGCAGCCCCCCGAGGGGGGAGCAGTACTTC

j_call: TRBJ2-1
v_call: TRBV24-1
d_call: TRBD2
clone_size: once
cdr3_aa: CATSDSSSPSGRYNEQFF
cdr3_nt: TGTGCCACCAGTGATTCGTCCAGTCCTAGCGGGAGATACAATGAGCAGTTCTTC

j_call: TRBJ1-1
v_call: TRBV18
d_call: .
clone_size: .
cdr3_aa: CASSPTVNTEAFF
cdr3_nt: TGTGCCAGCTCACCTACAGTGAACACTGAAGCTTTCTTT

j_call: TRBJ2-1
v_call: TRBV4-1
d_call: TRBD1
clone_size: .
cdr3_aa: CASSQDSRTGYSYNEQFF
cdr3_nt: TGCGCCAGCAGCCAAGATTCCAGGACAGGTTACAGCTACAATGAGCAGTTCTTC

j_call: TRBJ1-3
v_call: TRBV9
d_call: .
clone_size: .
cdr3_aa: CASSVGGGTAGNTIYF
cdr3_nt: TGTGCCAGCAGCGTGGGGGGAGGGACCGCTGGAAACACCATATATTTT

j_call: TRBJ2-2
v_call: TRBV11-2
d_call: .
clone_size: .
cdr3_aa: CASSLSHRELFF
cdr3_nt: TGTGCCAGCAGCTTGAGCCACCGGGAGCTGTTTTTT

j_call: TRBJ2-1
v_call: TRBV28
d_call: .
clone_size: once
cdr3_aa: CATEGQTAYNEQFF
cdr3_nt: TGTGCCACGGAGGGACAGACGGCCTACAATGAGCAGTTCTTC

j_call: TRBJ1-1
v_call: TRBV2
d_call: .
clone_size: .
cdr3_aa: CASTLQQNVNTEAFF
cdr3_nt: TGTGCCAGCACCTTACAGCAGAATGTCAACACTGAAGCTTTCTTT

j_call: TRBJ1-1
v_call: TRBV19
d_call: .
clone_size: once
cdr3_aa: CASSIAGGPTEAFF
cdr3_nt: TGTGCCAGTAGTATAGCTGGGGGCCCCACTGAAGCTTTCTTT

j_call: TRBJ1-6
v_call: TRBV28
d_call: TRBD1
clone_size: .
cdr3_aa: CASSLGQGGGSPLHF
cdr3_nt: TGTGCCAGCAGTTTAGGACAGGGCGGCGGTTCACCCCTCCACTTT

j_call: TRBJ1-6
v_call: TRBV7-8
d_call: .
clone_size: few
cdr3_aa: CASSVGLGTNTSPLHF
cdr3_nt: TGTGCCAGCAGCGTAGGTTTAGGGACAAATACTTCACCCCTCCACTTT

j_call: TRBJ2-7
v_call: TRBV11-2
d_call: TRBD1
clone_size: .
cdr3_aa: CASSLGGTALSYEQYF
cdr3_nt: TGTGCCAGCAGCTTAGGAGGGACAGCCTTATCCTACGAGCAGTACTTC

j_call: TRBJ1-1
v_call: TRBV29-1
d_call: .
clone_size: .
cdr3_aa: CSLGGTPEAFF
cdr3_nt: TGCAGCCTCGGAGGGACCCCTGAAGCTTTCTTT

j_call: TRBJ1-2
v_call: TRBV7-9
d_call: .
clone_size: once
cdr3_aa: CASSLAGSIYGYTF
cdr3_nt: TGTGCCAGCAGCTTAGCGGGGAGTATCTATGGCTACACCTTC

j_call: TRBJ1-1
v_call: TRBV5-1
d_call: .
clone_size: .
cdr3_aa: CASSLDSNTEAFF
cdr3_nt: TGCGCCAGCAGCTTGGACAGCAACACTGAAGCTTTCTTT

j_call: TRBJ2-3
v_call: TRBV19
d_call: .
clone_size: .
cdr3_aa: CASSIGLPSGDTQYF
cdr3_nt: TGTGCCAGTAGTATAGGGTTGCCCTCGGGAGATACGCAGTATTTT

j_call: TRBJ2-7
v_call: TRBV19
d_call: .
clone_size: .
cdr3_aa: CASSIIQGGGYEQYF
cdr3_nt: TGTGCCAGTAGTATAATACAGGGGGGGGGCTACGAGCAGTACTTC

j_call: TRBJ2-7
v_call: TRBV7-9
d_call: TRBD1
clone_size: once
cdr3_aa: CASSPPFRDRGFSYEQYF
cdr3_nt: TGTGCCAGCAGCCCCCCATTTCGGGACAGGGGATTTTCCTACGAGCAGTACTTC

j_call: TRBJ2-7
v_call: TRBV28
d_call: TRBD1
clone_size: .
cdr3_aa: CASSWDRTGVGSNEQYF
cdr3_nt: TGTGCCAGCAGTTGGGACCGGACAGGGGTGGGTTCCAACGAGCAGTACTTC

j_call: TRBJ1-2
v_call: TRBV3-1/TRBV3-2
d_call: .
clone_size: .
cdr3_aa: CASSQPETGQDYGYTF
cdr3_nt: TGTGCCAGCAGCCAACCCGAGACAGGCCAGGACTATGGCTACACCTTC

j_call: TRBJ2-5
v_call: TRBV3-1/TRBV3-2
d_call: TRBD1
clone_size: .
cdr3_aa: CASSQGQLAQYF
cdr3_nt: TGTGCCAGCAGCCAGGGACAGTTAGCCCAGTACTTC

j_call: TRBJ1-1
v_call: TRBV3-1/TRBV3-2
d_call: TRBD1
clone_size: .
cdr3_aa: CASSQSKGATEAFF
cdr3_nt: TGTGCCAGCAGCCAATCAAAGGGGGCAACTGAAGCTTTCTTT

j_call: TRBJ2-3
v_call: TRBV7-2
d_call: TRBD2
clone_size: .
cdr3_aa: CASALRAGGNTQYF
cdr3_nt: TGTGCCAGCGCCTTGAGGGCCGGGGGGAATACGCAGTATTTT

j_call: TRBJ1-3
v_call: TRBV7-6
d_call: .
clone_size: .
cdr3_aa: CASSSPWAKGNTIYF
cdr3_nt: TGTGCCAGCAGCTCCCCTTGGGCCAAGGGAAACACCATATATTTT

j_call: TRBJ2-5
v_call: TRBV5-5
d_call: TRBD2
clone_size: .
cdr3_aa: CASSLDPSGGNQETQYF
cdr3_nt: TGTGCCAGCAGCTTGGACCCTAGCGGGGGTAACCAAGAGACCCAGTACTTC